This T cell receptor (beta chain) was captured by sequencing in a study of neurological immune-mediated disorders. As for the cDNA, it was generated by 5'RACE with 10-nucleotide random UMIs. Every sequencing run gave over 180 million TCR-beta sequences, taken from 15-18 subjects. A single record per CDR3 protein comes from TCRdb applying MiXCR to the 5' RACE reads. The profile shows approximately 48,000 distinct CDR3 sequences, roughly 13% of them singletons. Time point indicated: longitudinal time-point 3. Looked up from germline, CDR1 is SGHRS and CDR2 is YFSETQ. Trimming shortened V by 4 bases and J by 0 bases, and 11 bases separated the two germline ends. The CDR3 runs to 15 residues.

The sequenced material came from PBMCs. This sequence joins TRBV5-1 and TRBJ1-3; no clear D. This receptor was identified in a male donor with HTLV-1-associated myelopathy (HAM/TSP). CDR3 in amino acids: CASSLSTLSGNTIYF. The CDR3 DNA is TGCGCCAGCAGCCTGTCCACACTCTCTGGAAACACCATATATTTT.